The rows below give T cell receptor beta chains drawn from one sample of a study of fetal regulatory T cell absence and autoimmunity. Produced via immunoSEQ multiplex PCR; TCRdb's table is partial and in-frame only. Here the sample spans about 95,000 clones, 72% being singletons. Input material: pancreas tissue. The receptors originated from a male donor with IPEX syndrome. The CDR3 runs from the conserved cysteine through the conserved F or W. D genes are given only for firm matches. Rows give clone size only sometimes, using once, few, many, or a class for an expanded clone.

cdr3_nt: TGTGCCATCAGTCCTGCAGGGGGCGTCGGCACCGGGGAGCTGTTTTTT
cdr3_aa: CAISPAGGVGTGELFF
j_call: TRBJ2-2
d_call: TRBD1
v_call: TRBV10-3
clone_size: -

cdr3_nt: TGTGCCTGGAGTGGACAGGGGGCGCGTCCGGAGCAGCCCCAGCATTTT
cdr3_aa: CAWSGQGARPEQPQHF
j_call: TRBJ1-5
d_call: TRBD1
v_call: TRBV30
clone_size: few

cdr3_nt: TGTGCCAGCAGCCCGGGACACCTAGCCTACGAGCAGTACTTC
cdr3_aa: CASSPGHLAYEQYF
j_call: TRBJ2-7
d_call: -
v_call: TRBV6-5
clone_size: -

cdr3_nt: TGTGCCAGTAAGGCGGGGGGGTATGGCTACACCTTC
cdr3_aa: CASKAGGYGYTF
j_call: TRBJ1-2
d_call: -
v_call: TRBV19
clone_size: -

cdr3_nt: TGCGCCAGCAGCCAAGAGTTTGTAGCGGACACAGATACGCAGTATTTT
cdr3_aa: CASSQEFVADTDTQYF
j_call: TRBJ2-3
d_call: -
v_call: TRBV4-1
clone_size: -

cdr3_nt: TGTGCCAGCAGCCATGTAGCCGGACAAGAGACCCAGTACTTC
cdr3_aa: CASSHVAGQETQYF
j_call: TRBJ2-5
d_call: -
v_call: TRBV7-2
clone_size: -

cdr3_nt: TGTGCCAGCAGCTTAGGGGTCGGGAACACTGAAGCTTTCTTT
cdr3_aa: CASSLGVGNTEAFF
j_call: TRBJ1-1
d_call: -
v_call: TRBV7-9
clone_size: few

cdr3_nt: TGTGCCAGCAGGCGACAGAGCTCCTATAATTCACCCCTCCACTTT
cdr3_aa: CASRRQSSYNSPLHF
j_call: TRBJ1-6
d_call: -
v_call: TRBV6-1
clone_size: -

cdr3_nt: TGCGCCAGCAGTTCAGGGGTGCAGTACTTC
cdr3_aa: CASSSGVQYF
j_call: TRBJ2-7
d_call: -
v_call: TRBV10-1
clone_size: -

cdr3_nt: TGTGCCAGCGTAGCGGGGCCATACACCGGGGAGCTGTTTTTT
cdr3_aa: CASVAGPYTGELFF
j_call: TRBJ2-2
d_call: TRBD2
v_call: TRBV5-5
clone_size: -

cdr3_nt: TGTGCCAGCAGTTTGTGGCAGGGGCCCCTTTACGAGCAGTACTTC
cdr3_aa: CASSLWQGPLYEQYF
j_call: TRBJ2-7
d_call: -
v_call: TRBV27
clone_size: -

cdr3_nt: TGTGCCAGTAGTCCCGGACTAGCAGCCTACGAGCAGTACTTC
cdr3_aa: CASSPGLAAYEQYF
j_call: TRBJ2-7
d_call: TRBD2
v_call: TRBV19
clone_size: -

cdr3_nt: TGTGCCAGCAGTGAAGTAACAGACGTGAGCAACAATCAGCCCCAGCATTTT
cdr3_aa: CASSEVTDVSNNQPQHF
j_call: TRBJ1-5
d_call: -
v_call: TRBV6-1
clone_size: -

cdr3_nt: TGCGCCAGCAGCTTGGGTTGCGATGAGCAGTTCTTC
cdr3_aa: CASSLGCDEQFF
j_call: TRBJ2-1
d_call: -
v_call: TRBV5-1
clone_size: -

cdr3_nt: TGTGCCAGCAGCGTAGGACAGGGTTATGGCTACACCTTC
cdr3_aa: CASSVGQGYGYTF
j_call: TRBJ1-2
d_call: TRBD1
v_call: TRBV9
clone_size: few

cdr3_nt: TGTGCCAGCAGCTTACGACAGGGGCCACCATTGAGCAATCAGCCCCAGCATTTT
cdr3_aa: CASSLRQGPPLSNQPQHF
j_call: TRBJ1-5
d_call: TRBD1
v_call: TRBV7-2
clone_size: few

cdr3_nt: TGTGCCAGTAGACAGGGGGCTAGCAATCAGCCCCAGCATTTT
cdr3_aa: CASRQGASNQPQHF
j_call: TRBJ1-5
d_call: TRBD1
v_call: TRBV19
clone_size: -

cdr3_nt: TGTGCCAGCACCATTCCGCGGGAGAGGGGATACGAGCAGTACTTC
cdr3_aa: CASTIPRERGYEQYF
j_call: TRBJ2-7
d_call: TRBD2
v_call: TRBV2
clone_size: -

cdr3_nt: TGTGCCTGGAGTGTTGGAGGGAATGGCTACACCTTC
cdr3_aa: CAWSVGGNGYTF
j_call: TRBJ1-2
d_call: -
v_call: TRBV30
clone_size: -

cdr3_nt: TGCACCAGCAGCCAAGGCTACCGGGAGGGCCTATATTACGAGCAGTACTTC
cdr3_aa: CTSSQGYREGLYYEQYF
j_call: TRBJ2-7
d_call: -
v_call: TRBV1
clone_size: -

cdr3_nt: TGTGCCAGCAGTGAAGAGTTGGCGGGAGGCAATGAGCAGTTCTTC
cdr3_aa: CASSEELAGGNEQFF
j_call: TRBJ2-1
d_call: TRBD2
v_call: TRBV6-1
clone_size: -

cdr3_nt: TGTGCCAGCAGTTACGGCAGGGGGGAGGAAGCTTTCTTT
cdr3_aa: CASSYGRGEEAFF
j_call: TRBJ1-1
d_call: TRBD1
v_call: TRBV6-5
clone_size: -

cdr3_nt: TGTGCCAGCTCACCAATTCCGGGACTAGCGGGGGGTAATGAGCAGTTCTTC
cdr3_aa: CASSPIPGLAGGNEQFF
j_call: TRBJ2-1
d_call: TRBD2
v_call: TRBV18
clone_size: -

cdr3_nt: TGCAGTGCTAGAGATCGGGAAAAACTGTTTTTT
cdr3_aa: CSARDREKLFF
j_call: TRBJ1-4
d_call: -
v_call: TRBV20-1
clone_size: -

cdr3_nt: TGTGCCAGTAGTAGGAACCCTAGCGGGGTAGACAATGAGCAGTTCTTC
cdr3_aa: CASSRNPSGVDNEQFF
j_call: TRBJ2-1
d_call: TRBD2
v_call: TRBV19
clone_size: -

cdr3_nt: TGTGCCAGCAGTGGCTACAATGAGCAGTTCTTC
cdr3_aa: CASSGYNEQFF
j_call: TRBJ2-1
d_call: -
v_call: TRBV2
clone_size: few

cdr3_nt: TGTGCCAGCAGTCTTCTTGAGCAGTTCTTC
cdr3_aa: CASSLLEQFF
j_call: TRBJ2-1
d_call: -
v_call: TRBV2
clone_size: -

cdr3_nt: TGTGCCAGCAGTCTGACTAGCGGGGGGGCCTACGAGCAGTACTTC
cdr3_aa: CASSLTSGGAYEQYF
j_call: TRBJ2-7
d_call: TRBD2
v_call: TRBV6-5
clone_size: -

cdr3_nt: TGTGCCAGCAGCTTAGCGGGGGGAGCCCAAGAGACCCAGTACTTC
cdr3_aa: CASSLAGGAQETQYF
j_call: TRBJ2-5
d_call: -
v_call: TRBV7-8
clone_size: -

cdr3_nt: TGTGCCAGCTCACCACCGTACTGGGGTCCGGAGCAGTTCTTC
cdr3_aa: CASSPPYWGPEQFF
j_call: TRBJ2-1
d_call: -
v_call: TRBV18
clone_size: -

cdr3_nt: TGCGCCAGCAGCCAAGGAGGAACCGAGCAGTACTTC
cdr3_aa: CASSQGGTEQYF
j_call: TRBJ2-7
d_call: -
v_call: TRBV4-1
clone_size: -